This passage covers 12 T cell receptor beta chains from one sample sequenced in a study of shared clonotypes between healthy human individuals. Measured with immunoSEQ multiplex PCR; TCRdb has only the in-frame clones, and not every one. Of about 2 million clones in the sample, less than 95% were seen once. As defined, naive CD8 cells were CD45RO-negative and positively selected for CCR7, with terminally differentiated effector memory CD45RA+ cells excluded. Sequencing was done on a sample of naive CD8+ T cells sorted from blood. The receptors shown here come from a man aged 18 to 30 in good health.

J is TRBJ2-7 and V is TRBV11-2; D may be TRBD1 (6 bases). The CDR3 covers 15 residues. V was cut by 3 bases and J by 4 bases, with 16 bases left in between. CDR1 SGHAT and CDR2 FQNNGV come from the germline V gene. CDR3 region: CASSFSAGVRYEQYF. The CDR3 DNA sequence: TGTGCCAGCAGCTTCTCGGCAGGGGTACGATACGAGCAGTACTTC.

The V and J genes are TRBV29-1 and TRBJ2-7; D not resolved. The CDR3 is made up of 11 amino acids. V lost 1 base and J lost 6, with 7 bases in between. The germline gives CDR1 SQVTM, CDR2 ANQGSEA. CDR3 region: CSVEGPLEQYF. The DNA of the CDR3 is TGCAGCGTTGAAGGCCCGCTCGAGCAGTACTTC.

This chain links TRBV6-5 with TRBJ2-3; 12 bases map to TRBD2. Germline V gene lookup returns CDR1 MNHEY and CDR2 SVGAGI. V shed 6 bases, J shed 14 bases, and the junction held 15 bases outside the gene matches. The CDR3 covers 15 residues. In DNA form, the CDR3 reads TGTGCCAGCAGAGCGGGGACTAGCGGGTTCGCCGCGCTGTATTTT. Encoded protein: CASRAGTSGFAALYF.

The chain is built from TRBV19 and TRBJ1-5, with 7 bases identical to TRBD1. With 3 bases clipped from V and 5 bases from J, the junction kept 10 bases outside the gene matches. Germline V gene sequence: CDR1 LNHDA, CDR2 SQIVND (reference sequence). The CDR3 is made up of 16 amino acids. This CDR3 is CASSILFPGTDQPQHF. The CDR3 DNA reads as TGTGCCAGTAGTATTCTGTTCCCAGGGACAGATCAGCCCCAGCATTTT.

The rearrangement uses TRBV29-1 and TRBJ2-7; 11 positions agree with TRBD1. Germline V gene lookup returns CDR1 SQVTM and CDR2 ANQGSEA. With 7 bases clipped from V and 2 bases from J, the junction kept 4 bases outside the gene matches. The CDR3 runs 13 residues. The CDR3 DNA reads as TGCAGCGCGGGACAGGGGGAAACCTACGAGCAGTACTTC. Translating gives CSAGQGETYEQYF.

This rearrangement joins TRBV4-1 to TRBJ1-6, with D possibly TRBD1 on 5 matching bases. CDR3 length: 17 amino acids. V lost 0 bases, J lost 12 bases, and 21 bases lay in between. Germline CDR1 and CDR2: MGHRA and YSYEKL. In DNA form, the CDR3 reads TGCGCCAGCAGCCAAGATGGGTCTCTGGGACTCTCGGGACCCCTCCACTTT. This translates into CASSQDGSLGLSGPLHF.

The J gene is TRBJ1-1, the V gene TRBV9; D is unresolved. CDR1 is SGDLS, CDR2 YYNGEE, per germline. CDR3 size: 15 residues. V gave up 3 bases and J gave up 4 bases, with 16 bases separating them. CDR3 nucleotides: TGTGCCAGCAGCGGGGAGGGAGTAAGGGTCACTGAAGCTTTCTTT. Encoded protein: CASSGEGVRVTEAFF.

Turning to this clone: The sample has other DNA sequences that encode this CDR3 too. The gene calls are TRBV6-1 and TRBJ1-3; the D gene is possibly TRBD1 (5 bases). Germline V CDR1 and CDR2: MNHNS, SASEGT. This CDR3 is built from 14 residues. V gave up 8 bases and J gave up 0 bases, with 11 bases separating them. The CDR3 loop is CASSEGSSGNTIYF. The CDR3 DNA follows: TGTGCCAGCTCTGAGGGGAGCTCTGGAAACACCATATATTTT.

The chain uses TRBV4-1 and TRBJ1-6; D is uncertain. The ends were cut back, 1 base at V and 7 bases at J, with 11 bases in the middle. The CDR3 is 15 residues long. CDR1 MGHRA and CDR2 YSYEKL come from the germline V gene. In DNA, the CDR3 is TGCGCCAGCAGCCAAGTCAGAGCAGCCAATTCACCCCTCCACTTT. It codes for CASSQVRAANSPLHF.

This clone was seen once. This rearrangement joins TRBV9 to TRBJ2-3; possibly TRBD2 for D (7 bases). The CDR3 is 11 amino acids. With 7 bases removed from V and 14 bases from J, the gap between germline ends came to 17 bases. The germline gives CDR1 SGDLS, CDR2 YYNGEE. The CDR3 DNA reads TGTGCCAGCGAGGAAGGGGGGGCTCTGTATTTT. Translated, it gives CASEEGGALYF.

Of note for this clone: The same CDR3 arises from other DNA sequences in this sample as well. This chain links TRBV5-5 with TRBJ2-7; D might be TRBD1 (6 bases). V lost 3 bases and J lost 1, with 8 bases in between. The CDR3 length is 13 residues. The V gene's germline CDR1 is SGHKS and CDR2 YYEKEE (reference sequence). DNA for the CDR3: TGTGCCAGCAGCTGGGGACAATCCTACGAGCAGTACTTC. This translates into CASSWGQSYEQYF.

The chain recombines TRBV7-9 with TRBJ2-7, with D perhaps TRBD1 (5 bases). CDR3 length equals 13 residues. The V gene's germline CDR1 is SEHNR and CDR2 FQNEAQ (reference sequence). V shed 1 base and J shed 6 bases, with 10 bases lying between them. CDR3 sequence reads: CASSLEGLGEQYF. For the CDR3, the DNA is TGTGCCAGCAGCTTAGAGGGGTTGGGCGAGCAGTACTTC.